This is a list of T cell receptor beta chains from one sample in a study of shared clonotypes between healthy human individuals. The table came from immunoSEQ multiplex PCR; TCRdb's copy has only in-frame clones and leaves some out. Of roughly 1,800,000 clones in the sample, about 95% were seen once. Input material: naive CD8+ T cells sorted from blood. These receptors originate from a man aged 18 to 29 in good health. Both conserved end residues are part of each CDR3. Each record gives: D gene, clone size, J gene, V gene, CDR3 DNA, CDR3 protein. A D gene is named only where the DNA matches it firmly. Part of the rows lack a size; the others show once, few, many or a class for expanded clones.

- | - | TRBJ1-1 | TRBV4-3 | TGCGCCAGCAGCCAAGAGAGCTATAGCGAAGCTTTCTTT | CASSQESYSEAFF
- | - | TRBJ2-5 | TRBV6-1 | TGTGCCAGCAGTGAGGGCAGGGGGGGCGAGACCCAGTACTTC | CASSEGRGGETQYF
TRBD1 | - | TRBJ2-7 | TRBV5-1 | TGCGCCAGCAGCCCTTGGACAGGGGCTGCGGAGCAGTACTTC | CASSPWTGAAEQYF
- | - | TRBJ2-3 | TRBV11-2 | TGTGCCAGCAGCTCCCGGGCCGGCCCAGATACGCAGTATTTT | CASSSRAGPDTQYF
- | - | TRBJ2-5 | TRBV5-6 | TGTGCCAGCAGCTTGGAGGGATCAATACGGCTATACCAAGAGACCCAGTACTTC | CASSLEGSIRLYQETQYF
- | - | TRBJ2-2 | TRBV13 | TGTGCCAGCAGCTTAGAGTCCAGGGACAACGGGGAGCTGTTTTTT | CASSLESRDNGELFF
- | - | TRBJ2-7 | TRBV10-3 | TGTGCCATCAGTGAGCAAATCGGGACTCAGCGCGAGCAGTACTTC | CAISEQIGTQREQYF
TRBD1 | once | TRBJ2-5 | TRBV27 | TGTGCCAGCAGTTCCCTAGGACAGGCCCAAGAGACCCAGTACTTC | CASSSLGQAQETQYF
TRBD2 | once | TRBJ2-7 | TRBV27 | TGTGCCACCCGTTTAAGGGCGGGGGGATACGAGCAGTACTTC | CATRLRAGGYEQYF
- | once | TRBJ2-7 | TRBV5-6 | TGTGCCAGCAGCTTGGCCATCGGGCACGAGCAGTACTTC | CASSLAIGHEQYF
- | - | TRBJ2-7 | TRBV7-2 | TGTGCCAGCAGCTTAGGCTTCGGGCAGGGCTACTACGAGCAGTACTTC | CASSLGFGQGYYEQYF
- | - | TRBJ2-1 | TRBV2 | TGTGCCAGCGCGATCAACCACAATGAGCAGTTCTTC | CASAINHNEQFF
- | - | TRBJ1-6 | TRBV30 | TGTGCCTGGAGTACCCCTTGGGGCTCCTATAATTCACCCCTCCACTTT | CAWSTPWGSYNSPLHF
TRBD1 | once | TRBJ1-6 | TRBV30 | TGTGCCTGGAGTGCACCGACAGGGAAGCTTATAAATTCACCCCTCCACTTT | CAWSAPTGKLINSPLHF
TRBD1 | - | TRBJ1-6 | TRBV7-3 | TGTGCCAGCAGCCCGGGGACAGGTCCCCCAAATTCACCCCTCCACTTT | CASSPGTGPPNSPLHF
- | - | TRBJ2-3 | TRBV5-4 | TGTGCCAGCAGCTGGGACAGCACAGATACGCAGTATTTT | CASSWDSTDTQYF